This T cell receptor beta chain was recorded in a study of blood T cell repertoires in COVID-19. Study in general: The origin of the acute and convalescent COVID-19 samples was the United States, Italy and Spain. The analysed material was cDNA or gDNA that came from T cells, B-cell-depleted T cells, or PBMCs.

The data were produced by immunoSEQ multiplex PCR, yet TCRdb's version contains in-frame clones alone and is incomplete. There are more than 150,000 clones in the sample; 80% to 90% occur only once, and under 5% lies in the top ten. The CDR3 runs to 13 residues. Germline-derived CDR1 and CDR2 are SGHRS and YFSETQ. V shed 1 base and J shed 1 base, with 5 bases lying between them. Material: peripheral blood. The receptor was isolated from a woman in her seventies with acute or convalescent COVID-19. The V call is TRBV5-1, the J call TRBJ1-1; D not certain. The CDR3 sequence: CASSLRENTEAFF. CDR3 in DNA: TGCGCCAGCAGCTTGCGAGAGAACACTGAAGCTTTCTTT.